This T cell receptor (beta chain) stems from a study of CD8+CD57+ T cells in acquired aplastic anemia. Broader study findings: CD8+ Simpson's diversity did not differ significantly between patients and controls. It was found that some 31 CD8+ CDR3 sequences were shared between patients and controls.

It was genomic DNA that served as the template for profiling TCR beta VDJ and CDR3. MiXCR was run by TCRdb on the reads, yielding one entry per CDR3 protein. Altogether 400,000 to 450,000 distinct CDR3 sequences are present, 65% to 80% being singletons, with the ten largest covering less than 4%. Details on this clonotype: Its antigen is still unknown.

CDR3 size: 17 residues. Trimming left V 1 base short and J 8 bases short, with 21 bases between. CDR1 SGHTA and CDR2 FQGNSA come from the germline V gene. The source material was sorted CD4+, CD8+, or CD8+CD57+ T cells (not recorded which) from PBMCs. The chain employs TRBV7-2 and TRBJ2-1; D is unclear. This clonotype originated in a human donor in good health, serving as a control. The CDR3 bases are TGTGCCAGCAGCTTAGACGCCGTACGACTCACGAGTGATGAGCAGTTCTTC. Its translation is CASSLDAVRLTSDEQFF. Combining the CDR3 with reference TRBV7-2 and TRBJ2-1 gives the whole variable domain GAGVSQSPSNKVTEKGKDVELRCDPISGHTALYWYRQSLGQGLEFLIYFQGNSAPDKSGLPSDRFSAERTGGSVSTLTIQRTQQEDSAVYLCASSLDAVRLTSDEQFFGPGTRLTVL.